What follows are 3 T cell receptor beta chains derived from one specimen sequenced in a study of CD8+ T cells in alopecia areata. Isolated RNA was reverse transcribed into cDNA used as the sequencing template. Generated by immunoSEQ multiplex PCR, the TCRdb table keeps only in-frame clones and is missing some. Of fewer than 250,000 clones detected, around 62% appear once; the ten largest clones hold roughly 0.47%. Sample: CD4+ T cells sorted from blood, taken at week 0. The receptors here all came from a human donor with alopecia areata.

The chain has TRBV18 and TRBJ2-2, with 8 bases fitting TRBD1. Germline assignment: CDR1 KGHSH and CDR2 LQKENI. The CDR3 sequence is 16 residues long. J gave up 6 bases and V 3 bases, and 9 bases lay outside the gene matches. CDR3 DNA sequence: TGTGCCAGCTCACCGACAGGGGTGCGGCGGGCCGGGGAGCTGTTTTTT. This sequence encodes CASSPTGVRRAGELFF.

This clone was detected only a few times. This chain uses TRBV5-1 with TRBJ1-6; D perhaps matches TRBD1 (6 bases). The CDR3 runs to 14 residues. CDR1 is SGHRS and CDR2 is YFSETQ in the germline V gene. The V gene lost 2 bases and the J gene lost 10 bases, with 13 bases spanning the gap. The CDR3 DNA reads TGCGCCAGCAGCTTCTCAGGGGCTGGATCACCCCTCCACTTT. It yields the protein CASSFSGAGSPLHF.

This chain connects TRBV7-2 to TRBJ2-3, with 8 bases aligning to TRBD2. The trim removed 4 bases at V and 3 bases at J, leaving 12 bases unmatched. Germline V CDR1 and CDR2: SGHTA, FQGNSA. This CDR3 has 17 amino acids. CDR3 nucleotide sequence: TGTGCCAGCAGCTCAACGTTTAGCGGGGTTGGTACAGATACGCAGTATTTT. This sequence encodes CASSSTFSGVGTDTQYF.